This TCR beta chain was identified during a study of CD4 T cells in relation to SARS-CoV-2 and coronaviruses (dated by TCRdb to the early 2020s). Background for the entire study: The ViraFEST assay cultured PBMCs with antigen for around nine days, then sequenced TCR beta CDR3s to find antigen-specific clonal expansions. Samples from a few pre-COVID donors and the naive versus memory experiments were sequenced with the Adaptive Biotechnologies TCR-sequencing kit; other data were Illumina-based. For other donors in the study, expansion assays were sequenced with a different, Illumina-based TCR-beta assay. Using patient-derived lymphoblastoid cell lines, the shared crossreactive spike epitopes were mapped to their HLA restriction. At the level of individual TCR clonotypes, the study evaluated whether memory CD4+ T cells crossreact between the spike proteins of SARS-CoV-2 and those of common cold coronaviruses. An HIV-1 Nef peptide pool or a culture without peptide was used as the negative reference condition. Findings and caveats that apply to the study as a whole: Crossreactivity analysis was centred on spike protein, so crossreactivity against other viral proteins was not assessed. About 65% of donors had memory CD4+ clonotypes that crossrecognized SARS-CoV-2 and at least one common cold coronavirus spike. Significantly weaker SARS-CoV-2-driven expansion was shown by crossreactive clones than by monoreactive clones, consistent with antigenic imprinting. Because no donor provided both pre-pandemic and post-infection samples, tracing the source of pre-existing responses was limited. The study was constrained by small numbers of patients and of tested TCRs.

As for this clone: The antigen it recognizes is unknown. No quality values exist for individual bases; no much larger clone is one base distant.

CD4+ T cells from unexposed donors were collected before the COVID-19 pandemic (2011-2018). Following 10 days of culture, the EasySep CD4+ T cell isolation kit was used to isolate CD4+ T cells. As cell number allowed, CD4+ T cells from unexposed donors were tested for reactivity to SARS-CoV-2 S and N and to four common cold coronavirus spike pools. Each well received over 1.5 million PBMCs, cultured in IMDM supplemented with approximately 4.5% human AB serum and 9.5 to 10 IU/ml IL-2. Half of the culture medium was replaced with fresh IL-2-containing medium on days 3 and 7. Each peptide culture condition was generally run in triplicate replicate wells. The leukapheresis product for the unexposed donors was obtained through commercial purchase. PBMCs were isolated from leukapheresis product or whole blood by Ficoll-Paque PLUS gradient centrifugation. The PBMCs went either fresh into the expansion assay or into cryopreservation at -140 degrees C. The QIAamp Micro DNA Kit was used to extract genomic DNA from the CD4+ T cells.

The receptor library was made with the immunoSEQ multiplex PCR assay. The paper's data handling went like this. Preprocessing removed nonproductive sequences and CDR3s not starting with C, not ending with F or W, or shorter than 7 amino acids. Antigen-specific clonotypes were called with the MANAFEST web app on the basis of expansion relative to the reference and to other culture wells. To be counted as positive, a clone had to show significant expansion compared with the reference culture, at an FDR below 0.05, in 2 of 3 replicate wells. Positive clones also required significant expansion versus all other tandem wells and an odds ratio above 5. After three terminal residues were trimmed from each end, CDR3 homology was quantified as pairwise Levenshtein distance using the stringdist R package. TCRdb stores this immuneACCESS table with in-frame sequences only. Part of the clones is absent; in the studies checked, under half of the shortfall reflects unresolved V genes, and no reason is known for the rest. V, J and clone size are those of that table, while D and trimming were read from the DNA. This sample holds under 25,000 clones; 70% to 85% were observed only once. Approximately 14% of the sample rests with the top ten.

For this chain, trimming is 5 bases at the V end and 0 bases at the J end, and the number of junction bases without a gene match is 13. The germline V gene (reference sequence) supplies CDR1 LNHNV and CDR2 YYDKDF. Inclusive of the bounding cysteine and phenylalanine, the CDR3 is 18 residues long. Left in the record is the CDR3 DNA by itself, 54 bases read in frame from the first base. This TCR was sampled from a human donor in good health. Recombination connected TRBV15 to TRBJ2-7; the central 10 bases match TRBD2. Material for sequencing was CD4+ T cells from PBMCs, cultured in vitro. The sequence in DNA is TGTGCCACCAGCTGGAGACCACTTCGGACTAGCGGCTCCTACGAGCAGTACTTC. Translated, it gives CATSWRPLRTSGSYEQYF.